This entry lists 30 T cell receptor beta chains sequenced from one sample in a study of control samples from healthy donors and cancer patients. Using immunoSEQ multiplex PCR, the repertoire was profiled, and TCRdb retains in-frame clones only, with some absent. The sample consists of 50,000 to 55,000 clones, 75% to 90% of them appearing once. The sequenced sample was PBMCs. These receptors were obtained from a man in his sixties with head and neck cancer.

This chain links TRBV6-5 with TRBJ2-3; D uncertain. With 5 bases removed from V and 3 bases from J, the gap between germline ends came to 9 bases. CDR1 is MNHEY, CDR2 SVGAGI, per germline. This CDR3 is 13 amino acids long. CDR3 nucleotide sequence: TGTGCCAGCAGTCCCCAGGAGACAGATACGCAGTATTTT. Translating gives CASSPQETDTQYF.

V usage is TRBV2 and J usage is TRBJ2-1, with 8 bases identical to TRBD2. V was pared by 6 bases and J by 0 bases, with 1 base of the junction left unmatched. The germline V gene encodes CDR1 SNHLY and CDR2 FYNNEI. This CDR3 has 14 amino acids. The CDR3 is CASSGGASYNEQFF. The CDR3 bases are TGTGCCAGCAGCGGGGGGGCCTCCTACAATGAGCAGTTCTTC.

The V and J genes are TRBV6-5 and TRBJ2-7, with D maybe TRBD2 (6 bases). Germline V gene data show CDR1 as MNHEY and CDR2 as SVGAGI. V shed 7 bases and J shed 0 bases, with 16 bases lying between them. The CDR3 has 15 amino acids. The CDR3 spells CASNRFGGSSYEQYF. The DNA for the CDR3 is TGTGCCAGCAACAGGTTTGGGGGGAGCTCCTACGAGCAGTACTTC.

V usage is TRBV18 and J usage is TRBJ2-7, with TRBD1 matching 8 bases. The CDR3 has 15 amino acids. V gave up 1 base and J gave up 5 bases; unmatched junction bases: 7. Looked up from germline, CDR1 is KGHSH and CDR2 is LQKENI. The CDR3 sequence: CASSPLSRGLDEQYF. The CDR3 DNA reads TGTGCCAGCTCACCACTTTCCAGGGGGCTGGACGAGCAGTACTTC.

The gene calls are TRBV5-6 and TRBJ2-2, with D hard to call. The CDR3 runs to 14 residues. Looked up from germline, CDR1 is SGHDT and CDR2 is YYEEEE. V lost 4 bases and J lost 2, with 9 bases in between. CDR3 sequence: CASSLSFNTGELFF. The DNA for the CDR3 is TGTGCCAGCAGCCTAAGCTTTAACACCGGGGAGCTGTTTTTT.

This chain links TRBV27 with TRBJ2-5; 12 nucleotides align to TRBD2. Losses at the gene ends were 6 bases for V and 5 bases for J; bases not matched to a gene: 7. CDR1 is MNHEY, CDR2 SMNVEV, per germline (reference sequence). The CDR3 has 15 residues. CDR3 nucleotide sequence: TGTGCCAGCAGGCCACTAGCGGGAGGTGCGGAGACCCAGTACTTC. Its protein is CASRPLAGGAETQYF.

As DNA, the CDR3 is TGTGCCAGCAGCACAAAGGAGACCCAGTACTTC. Translating it yields CASSTKETQYF. This chain uses TRBV7-9 with TRBJ2-5; no reliable D call. The CDR3 runs to 11 residues. V was cut by 5 bases and J by 5 bases, with 6 bases left in between. Germline lookup yields CDR1 SEHNR and CDR2 FQNEAQ (reference sequence).

The V gene is TRBV5-6, the J gene TRBJ2-2; 10 positions match TRBD2. Trimming took 2 bases from V and 4 from J; bases not matched to a gene: 8. The CDR3 sequence is 17 residues long. The germline V gene encodes CDR1 SGHDT and CDR2 YYEEEE. CDR3 in amino acids: CASSFYLKRGGTGELFF. The DNA for the CDR3 is TGTGCCAGCAGCTTCTATTTAAAGCGGGGGGGCACCGGGGAGCTGTTTTTT.

The chain joins TRBV15 to TRBJ2-2; possible D gene TRBD1, 6 bases. The V end lost 5 bases, the J end lost 6 bases, and 13 bases lay between the germline ends. This CDR3 is 14 amino acids long. Germline V gene lookup returns CDR1 LNHNV and CDR2 YYDKDF (reference sequence). The CDR3 DNA is TGTGCCACCAGCTTTCGCAGGGGCCCCGGGGAGCTGTTTTTT. It is translated as CATSFRRGPGELFF. The full variable domain, with the rest looked up from reference TRBV15 and TRBJ2-2, is DAMVIQNPRYQVTQFGKPVTLSCSQTLNHNVMYWYQQKSSQAPKLLFHYYDKDFNNEADTPDNFQSRRPNTSFCFLDIRSPGLGDTAMYLCATSFRRGPGELFFGEGSRLTVL.

The chain links TRBV5-1 to TRBJ1-5, with 7 positions matching TRBD1. Germline assignment: CDR1 SGHRS and CDR2 YFSETQ. The J segment lost 1 base and the V segment lost 0 bases, leaving 1 base of the junction unmatched. This CDR3 has 15 residues. CDR3: CASSLDRGSNQPQHF. In nucleotides, the CDR3 is TGCGCCAGCAGCTTGGACAGGGGAAGCAATCAGCCCCAGCATTTT. The whole variable domain, remainder taken from reference TRBV5-1 and TRBJ1-5, is KAGVTQTPRYLIKTRGQQVTLSCSPISGHRSVSWYQQTPGQGLQFLFEYFSETQRNKGNFPGRFSGRQFSNSRSEMNVSTLELGDSALYLCASSLDRGSNQPQHFGDGTRLSIL.

The rearrangement links TRBV2 to TRBJ2-3, with D possibly called TRBD1 or TRBD2 (7 bases each). V was trimmed by 11 bases and J by 2 bases, leaving 20 bases between them. The V gene's germline CDR1 is SNHLY and CDR2 FYNNEI. This CDR3 is built from 15 residues. The CDR3 reads CAGAREGANTDTQYF. The CDR3 DNA sequence: TGTGCCGGAGCGAGGGAGGGGGCAAACACAGATACGCAGTATTTT. The complete variable domain, with remaining parts taken from reference TRBV2 and TRBJ2-3, reads EPEVTQTPSHQVTQMGQEVILRCVPISNHLYFYWYRQILGQKVEFLVSFYNNEISEKSEIFDDQFSVERPDGSNFTLKIRSTKLEDSAMYFCAGAREGANTDTQYFGPGTRLTVL.

The V gene is TRBV5-6, the J gene TRBJ2-1; TRBD2 agrees at 11 bases. The CDR3 is 15 amino acids. The ends lost 4 bases at V and 4 bases at J; junction bases unmatched: 4. Germline V gene sequence: CDR1 SGHDT, CDR2 YYEEEE. This chain's CDR3 is CASSTGLAVYNEQFF. The CDR3 region has the DNA TGTGCCAGCAGCACGGGACTAGCGGTATACAATGAGCAGTTCTTC.

V and J are TRBV19 and TRBJ2-2; D gene uncertain. The CDR3 covers 13 residues. The V and J ends lost 7 bases and 2 bases respectively, with 8 bases between them. Germline V gives CDR1 LNHDA, CDR2 SQIVND (reference sequence). The CDR3 DNA sequence: TGTGCCAGTAAAGATCACAACACCGGGGAGCTGTTTTTT. It codes for CASKDHNTGELFF. The variable domain in full, with the rest retrieved from reference TRBV19 and TRBJ2-2, is DGGITQSPKYLFRKEGQNVTLSCEQNLNHDAMYWYRQDPGQGLRLIYYSQIVNDFQKGDIAEGYSVSREKKESFPLTVTSAQKNPTAFYLCASKDHNTGELFFGEGSRLTVL.

The gene calls are TRBV30 and TRBJ2-1; 10 nucleotides agree with TRBD2. Looked up from germline, CDR1 is GTSNPN and CDR2 is SVGIG (reference sequence). The V gene end was trimmed by 5 bases and the J gene end by 6 bases; junction bases not matched to a gene: 10. The CDR3 covers 15 residues. The CDR3 DNA reads TGTGCCTGGGGTGGGGAAAGCGGGAGGGCCAATGAGCAGTTCTTC. Its translation: CAWGGESGRANEQFF.

The chain combines TRBV29-1 with TRBJ2-1; either TRBD1 or TRBD2 may supply D (5 bases each). The length of the CDR3 is 12 residues. The V gene lost 2 bases and the J gene lost 7 bases, with 9 bases spanning the gap. Germline values: CDR1 SQVTM, CDR2 ANQGSEA. The CDR3 here is CSVESWGNEQFF. Written as DNA, the CDR3 is TGCAGCGTTGAATCGTGGGGGAATGAGCAGTTCTTC.

The chain employs TRBV4-3 and TRBJ2-1, with 11 bases fitting TRBD2. The ends lost 1 base at V and 4 bases at J; junction bases unmatched: 3. The CDR3 length is 16 residues. Germline lookup yields CDR1 LGHNA and CDR2 YSLEER. The CDR3: CASSQVTSGAYNEQFF. The CDR3 DNA follows: TGCGCCAGCAGCCAAGTGACTAGCGGGGCTTACAATGAGCAGTTCTTC.

The chain combines TRBV6-2 or TRBV6-3 with TRBJ2-3; TRBD1 matches at 7 bases. The CDR3 is 14 residues long. V shed 6 bases and J 7 bases; nucleotides not matched to a gene: 10. CDR1 and CDR2 from the germline V gene are MNHEY and SVGEGT. In DNA form, the CDR3 reads TGTGCCAGCAGCTTATCCGGGACAGTCAATACGCAGTATTTT. Translating gives CASSLSGTVNTQYF.

This rearrangement joins TRBV3-1 (or the pseudogene TRBV3-2) to TRBJ1-1, with 7 bases that match TRBD1. Germline-derived CDR1 and CDR2 are LGHDT and YNNKEL (reference sequence). The V segment lost 4 bases and the J segment 0 bases; nucleotides outside the gene matches: 11. This CDR3 has 17 residues. DNA for the CDR3: TGTGCCAGCAGCCTGGTTGGGGGACAGATCATGAACACTGAAGCTTTCTTT. Translated: CASSLVGGQIMNTEAFF.

This clone was detected only a few times. The J gene is TRBJ1-1, the V gene TRBV7-2; D gene uncertain. The germline CDR1 and CDR2 sequences are SGHTA and FQGNSA. The CDR3 sequence is 16 residues long. Between the trimmed V and J ends, which lost 1 base and 1 base, there was a span of 13 bases. CDR3 loop: CASSLVVDLKNTEAFF. In nucleotides, the CDR3 is TGTGCCAGCAGCTTAGTCGTAGATCTAAAGAACACTGAAGCTTTCTTT.

As for this clone: Other DNA variants within this sample encode the same CDR3. The chain recombines TRBV7-8 with TRBJ1-3, with a weak D call TRBD1 (5 bases). Between the trimmed V and J ends, which lost 1 base and 0 bases, there was a span of 7 bases. Germline CDR1 is SGHVS and CDR2 is FQNEAQ. The CDR3 is 15 amino acids. CDR3: CASSLGTPSGNTIYF. The CDR3 region has the DNA TGTGCCAGCAGCTTAGGGACACCCTCTGGAAACACCATATATTTT. The whole variable domain, filled in from reference TRBV7-8 and TRBJ1-3, reads GAGVSQSPRYKVAKRGQDVALRCDPISGHVSLFWYQQALGQGPEFLTYFQNEAQLDKSGLPSDRFFAERPEGSVSTLKIQRTQQEDSAVYLCASSLGTPSGNTIYFGEGSWLTVV.

The J gene is TRBJ2-1, the V gene TRBV7-6; 15 nucleotides agree with TRBD2. This CDR3 region has 14 residues. V was pared by 5 bases and J by 8 bases, with 1 base of the junction left unmatched. CDR1 is SGHVS and CDR2 is FNYEAQ in the germline V gene. This chain's CDR3 is CASSGLAGGYEQFF. For the CDR3, the DNA is TGTGCCAGCAGCGGACTAGCGGGGGGGTATGAGCAGTTCTTC. Filled out from reference TRBV7-6 and TRBJ2-1, the complete variable domain reads GAGVSQSPRYKVTKRGQDVALRCDPISGHVSLYWYRQALGQGPEFLTYFNYEAQQDKSGLPNDRFSAERPEGSISTLTIQRTEQRDSAMYRCASSGLAGGYEQFFGPGTRLTVL.

For the CDR3, the DNA is TGCGCCAGCAGCTCCGAATACTCTGGGGCCAACGTCCTGACTTTC. Protein sequence: CASSSEYSGANVLTF. This chain links TRBV5-1 with TRBJ2-6; D gene uncertain. Between the trimmed V and J ends, which lost 3 bases and 0 bases, there was a span of 7 bases. There are 15 residues in the CDR3. Germline assignment: CDR1 SGHRS and CDR2 YFSETQ.

CDR3 region: CASSQDGRSWEQFF. The CDR3 DNA reads as TGTGCCAGCAGCCAAGATGGTCGGTCGTGGGAGCAGTTCTTC. The rearrangement uses TRBV4-2 and TRBJ2-1; D not certain. The ends were cut back, 0 bases at V and 10 bases at J, with 13 bases in the middle. The CDR3 is 14 residues long. CDR1 is LGHNA and CDR2 is YNFKEQ in the germline V gene.

The sample holds one count of this clone. The chain links TRBV7-9 to TRBJ2-1; D call uncertain. The CDR3 is 16 residues long. Trimming took off 2 bases at V and 5 bases at J, with 16 bases between the two ends. Germline CDR1 is SEHNR and CDR2 is FQNEAQ (reference sequence). CDR3 bases: TGTGCCAGCAGCTTACGTCATGGCGTGGGAAACAATGAGCAGTTCTTC. Its protein is CASSLRHGVGNNEQFF.

V and J are TRBV19 and TRBJ2-2; no clear D gene. CDR1 is LNHDA and CDR2 is SQIVND in the germline V gene (reference sequence). This CDR3 is built from 15 residues. V was clipped by 4 bases and J by 1 base, with 10 bases between them. CDR3 bases: TGTGCCAGTAGTAGGTTGACACGGAACACCGGGGAGCTGTTTTTT. It codes for CASSRLTRNTGELFF.

This rearrangement joins TRBV27 to TRBJ2-7; a possible D gene is TRBD2 (5 bases). The CDR3 totals 15 residues. The germline gives CDR1 MNHEY, CDR2 SMNVEV (reference sequence). Trimming took 0 bases from V and 3 from J, leaving 12 bases between them. The CDR3 coding sequence is TGTGCCAGCAGTTTATCTTTTCCGGCGGGCTACGAGCAGTACTTC. Translating gives CASSLSFPAGYEQYF.

The V gene is TRBV10-3, the J gene TRBJ1-4; tentatively, D is TRBD1 (5 bases). The CDR3 spans 14 residues. Trimming stripped 4 bases from V and 3 bases from J, with 9 bases between. The germline V gene encodes CDR1 ENHRY and CDR2 SYGVKD. The DNA of the CDR3 is TGTGCCATCAGTGGTACAGGCGCTAATGAAAAACTGTTTTTT. Translation gives CAISGTGANEKLFF.

Here the CDR3 DNA reads TGTGCCAGCAGCGGGCAGGAGGGGGGCTATGGCTACACCTTC. This codes for CASSGQEGGYGYTF. The V gene is TRBV9, the J gene TRBJ1-2; tentatively, D is TRBD1 (6 bases). The CDR3 length is 14 residues. Germline V gives CDR1 SGDLS, CDR2 YYNGEE. Trimming took 3 bases from V and 4 from J, leaving 13 bases between them.

The table lists this clone with a few counts. The chain couples TRBV4-2 to TRBJ1-5, with D tentatively TRBD1 (6 bases). This CDR3 has 15 amino acids. Trimming stripped 4 bases from V and 7 bases from J, with 17 bases between. Germline V gene data show CDR1 as LGHNA and CDR2 as YNFKEQ. The CDR3 here is CASSLREGGDQPQHF. CDR3 nucleotide sequence: TGTGCCAGCAGCCTACGCGAGGGGGGGGACCAGCCCCAGCATTTT.

V gene TRBV6-5 combines with J gene TRBJ1-5; no clear D. Germline V gene data show CDR1 as MNHEY and CDR2 as SVGAGI. V shed 0 bases and J shed 7 bases, with 13 bases lying between them. The CDR3 covers 15 residues. CDR3: CASSYSRSGDQPQHF. CDR3 nucleotides: TGTGCCAGCAGTTACTCTAGGTCAGGTGACCAGCCCCAGCATTTT.